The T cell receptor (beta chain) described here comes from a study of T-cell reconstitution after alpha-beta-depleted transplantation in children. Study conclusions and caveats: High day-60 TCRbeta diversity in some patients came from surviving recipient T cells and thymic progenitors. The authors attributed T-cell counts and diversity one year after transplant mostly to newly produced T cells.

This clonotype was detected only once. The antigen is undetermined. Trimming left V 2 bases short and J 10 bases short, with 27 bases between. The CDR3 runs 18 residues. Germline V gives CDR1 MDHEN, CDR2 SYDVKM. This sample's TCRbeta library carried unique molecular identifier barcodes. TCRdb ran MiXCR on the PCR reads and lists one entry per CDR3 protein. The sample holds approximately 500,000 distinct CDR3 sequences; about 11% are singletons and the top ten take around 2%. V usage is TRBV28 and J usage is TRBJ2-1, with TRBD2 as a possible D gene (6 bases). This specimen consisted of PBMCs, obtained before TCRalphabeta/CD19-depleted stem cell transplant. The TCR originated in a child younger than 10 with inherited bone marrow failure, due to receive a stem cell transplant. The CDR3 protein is CASSLILSGSFLSGEQFF. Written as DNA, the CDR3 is TGTGCCAGCAGTTTAATTTTGTCCGGGAGCTTCCTGTCGGGGGAGCAGTTCTTC.